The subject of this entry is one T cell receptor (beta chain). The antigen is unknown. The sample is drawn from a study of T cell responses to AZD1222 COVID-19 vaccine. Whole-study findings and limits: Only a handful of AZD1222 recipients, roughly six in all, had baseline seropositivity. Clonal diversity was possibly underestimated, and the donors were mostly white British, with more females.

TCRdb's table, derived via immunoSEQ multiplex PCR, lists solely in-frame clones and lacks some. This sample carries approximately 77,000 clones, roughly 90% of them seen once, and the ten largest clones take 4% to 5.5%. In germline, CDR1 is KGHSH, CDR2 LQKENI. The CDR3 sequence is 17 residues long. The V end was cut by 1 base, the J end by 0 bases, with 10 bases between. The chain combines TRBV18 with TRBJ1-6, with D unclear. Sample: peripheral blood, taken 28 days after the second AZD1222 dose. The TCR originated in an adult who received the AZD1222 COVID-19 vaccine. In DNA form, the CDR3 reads TGTGCCAGCTCACCACGACCCGGGAGCTCCTATAATTCACCCCTCCACTTT. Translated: CASSPRPGSSYNSPLHF.